One sample yielded the 26 T cell receptor beta chains listed below, sequenced in a study of T cell responses to AZD1222 COVID-19 vaccine. The method was immunoSEQ multiplex PCR; TCRdb's version includes in-frame clones alone and lacks a portion of them. The table records around 140,000 clones, about 92% of them present only once. Specimen: peripheral blood, collected on day 0 of AZD1222 vaccination. Receptor source: an adult in good health.

This chain joins TRBV5-1 and TRBJ1-5; D is unclear. The V end was cut by 1 base, the J end by 1 base, with 9 bases between. Germline CDR1 reads SGHRS; CDR2 reads YFSETQ. This CDR3 is 15 amino acids long. The CDR3, as DNA: TGCGCCAGCAGCTTGTGGGGAGGAAGCAATCAGCCCCAGCATTTT. Amino acid sequence: CASSLWGGSNQPQHF.

The chain joins TRBV9 to TRBJ1-1; D not certain. Germline V gene sequence: CDR1 SGDLS, CDR2 YYNGEE. This CDR3 is 16 amino acids long. V gave up 9 bases and J gave up 1 base, with 22 bases separating them. The CDR3 region has the DNA TGTGCCAATCGACCCGGACGCTCGGTGGAGAACACTGAAGCTTTCTTT. Translating it yields CANRPGRSVENTEAFF.

The chain has TRBV5-5 and TRBJ1-2; 7 nucleotides agree with TRBD1. The CDR3 sequence is 15 residues long. Germline assignment: CDR1 SGHKS and CDR2 YYEKEE (reference sequence). V gave up 4 bases and J gave up 4 bases; unmatched junction bases: 10. CDR3: CASSGRPGGPYGYTF. In DNA form, the CDR3 reads TGTGCCAGCAGCGGGAGGCCAGGGGGACCCTATGGCTACACCTTC.

Only one count was recorded for this clone. The CDR3 bases are TGTGCCAGCAGCTTAAGGTCGGGTAGGACCCTCAACGAGCAGTACTTC. Its protein product is CASSLRSGRTLNEQYF. The chain combines TRBV7-2 with TRBJ2-7; D gene unclear. Germline V lookup: CDR1 SGHTA, CDR2 FQGNSA. V was shortened by 2 bases and J by 5 bases, with 19 bases between the two germline ends. The CDR3 sequence is 16 residues long.

The chain employs TRBV7-2 and TRBJ1-1; maybe TRBD1 (6 bases). Germline CDR1 and CDR2: SGHTA and FQGNSA. The CDR3 is 16 amino acids. The V and J ends lost 5 bases and 1 base respectively, with 17 bases between them. CDR3 sequence (DNA): TGTGCCAGCAGCCAAAGAAGGGGACAACCGAACACTGAAGCTTTCTTT. Its translation is CASSQRRGQPNTEAFF.

In DNA form, the CDR3 reads TGCGCCAGCAGCCCCGACCCAGACTATGGCTACACCTTC. It yields the protein CASSPDPDYGYTF. This chain links TRBV5-1 with TRBJ1-2; D is unresolved. V was pared by 4 bases and J by 3 bases, with 10 bases between. The CDR3 has 13 amino acids. Germline V gives CDR1 SGHRS, CDR2 YFSETQ.

The chain employs TRBV11-2 and TRBJ2-1; 7 nucleotides match TRBD2. The CDR3 loop spans 17 amino acids. In germline, CDR1 is SGHAT, CDR2 FQNNGV. With V trimmed by 2 bases and J by 0 bases, 7 bases remained unmatched. The CDR3 bases are TGTGCCAGCAGCTTACGGGGTAGCGGGTACTCCTACAATGAGCAGTTCTTC. It translates to CASSLRGSGYSYNEQFF. The entire variable domain, with the rest obtained from reference TRBV11-2 and TRBJ2-1, is as follows: EAGVAQSPRYKIIEKRQSVAFWCNPISGHATLYWYQQILGQGPKLLIQFQNNGVVDDSQLPKDRFSAERLKGVDSTLKIQPAKLEDSAVYLCASSLRGSGYSYNEQFFGPGTRLTVL.

This chain connects TRBV6-1 to TRBJ2-2; D gene ambiguous. The germline CDR1 and CDR2 sequences are MNHNS and SASEGT. This CDR3 is 14 amino acids long. Between the trimmed V and J ends, which lost 2 bases and 5 bases, there was a span of 9 bases. CDR3 in DNA: TGTGCCAGCAGTGAATACTCGAGGACCGGGGAGCTGTTTTTT. The encoded protein is CASSEYSRTGELFF.

This chain uses TRBV5-1 with TRBJ2-6; possible D gene TRBD1, 6 bases. Trimming left V 0 bases short and J 4 bases short, with 17 bases between. This CDR3 has 18 amino acids. The V gene's germline CDR1 is SGHRS and CDR2 YFSETQ. The CDR3 sequence is CASSLGQGPTSGANVLTF. The CDR3, as DNA: TGCGCCAGCAGCTTGGGGCAGGGGCCCACTTCGGGGGCCAACGTCCTGACTTTC.

The chain has TRBV6-6 and TRBJ1-1; D remains ambiguous. CDR3 size: 22 residues. Trimming pared 8 bases from V and 1 base from J, leaving 38 bases between. The germline CDR1 and CDR2 sequences are MNHNY and SVGAGI (reference sequence). The CDR3 DNA is TGTGCCAGCCGTCGCATTTACACCTTGGGGTTCCTCGCACCGACGGGGAACACTGAAGCTTTCTTT. Its translation is CASRRIYTLGFLAPTGNTEAFF.

J is TRBJ2-1 and V is TRBV5-1; the D gene is possibly TRBD2 (6 bases). The ends were cut back, 0 bases at V and 0 bases at J, with 19 bases in the middle. The CDR3 is 19 residues long. Germline V lookup: CDR1 SGHRS, CDR2 YFSETQ. The CDR3 reads CASSLDGGTWASSYNEQFF. In nucleotides, the CDR3 is TGCGCCAGCAGCTTGGATGGAGGGACGTGGGCGAGCTCCTACAATGAGCAGTTCTTC.

This chain uses TRBV28 with TRBJ2-1, with D possibly being TRBD2 (7 bases). Germline lookup yields CDR1 MDHEN and CDR2 SYDVKM. The CDR3 totals 15 residues. Trimming pared 7 bases from V and 5 bases from J, leaving 18 bases between. CDR3 DNA sequence: TGTGCCAGCAACCTGGGGGGGCGCATCCACAATGAGCAGTTCTTC. This encodes CASNLGGRIHNEQFF.

This chain connects TRBV11-2 to TRBJ1-5, with D perhaps TRBD1 (5 bases). V was trimmed by 1 base and J by 3 bases, leaving 10 bases between them. The CDR3 is made up of 15 amino acids. Per the germline V gene, CDR1 is SGHAT and CDR2 is FQNNGV. CDR3 nucleotides: TGTGCCAGCAGCTTAGCGGGACGGTTCAATCAGCCCCAGCATTTT. It codes for CASSLAGRFNQPQHF.

V is TRBV5-1 and J is TRBJ2-5, with TRBD2 matching over 10 bases. With V trimmed by 0 bases and J by 1 base, 3 bases remained unmatched. Germline assignment: CDR1 SGHRS and CDR2 YFSETQ. The CDR3 runs to 16 residues. The CDR3 nucleotides read TGCGCCAGCAGCTTGGCCCTAGCGGGGGCCCAAGAGACCCAGTACTTC. This encodes CASSLALAGAQETQYF.

In this sample, this clone turned up once. The chain joins TRBV2 to TRBJ1-2; 8 bases align to TRBD1. V lost 4 bases to trimming and J lost 6 bases; unmatched junction nucleotides: 4. CDR1 and CDR2 (germline): SNHLY, FYNNEI. The CDR3 extends over 13 amino acids. CDR3 loop: CASSVDRVDGYTF. DNA for the CDR3: TGTGCCAGCAGTGTGGACAGGGTGGATGGCTACACCTTC.

V and J are TRBV10-3 and TRBJ2-1; no clear D gene. Germline assignment: CDR1 ENHRY and CDR2 SYGVKD. V lost 11 bases and J lost 2, with 16 bases in between. The CDR3 consists of 14 residues. DNA for the CDR3: TGTGCCGTCCAAGAGGTGGGAACCTACAATGAGCAGTTCTTC. This sequence encodes CAVQEVGTYNEQFF.

This sequence joins TRBV7-9 and TRBJ2-1; weak D call: TRBD1 (5 bases). Germline CDR1 is SEHNR and CDR2 is FQNEAQ (reference sequence). The CDR3 extends over 12 amino acids. V was trimmed by 5 bases and J by 6 bases, leaving 8 bases between them. The CDR3 coding sequence is TGTGCCAGCAGCCGTGACAGCAATGAGCAGTTCTTC. Encoded protein: CASSRDSNEQFF.

The rearrangement links TRBV7-8 to TRBJ2-2; 11 bases agree with TRBD2. The germline V gene encodes CDR1 SGHVS and CDR2 FQNEAQ. Trimming removed 7 bases from V and 7 bases from J; junction bases left unmatched: 11. The CDR3 has 16 residues. In DNA, the CDR3 is TGTGCCAGCACCGACACTAGCGGGGGAGTACGCGGGGAGCTGTTTTTT. It translates to CASTDTSGGVRGELFF.

The chain carries TRBV5-1 and TRBJ2-5, with 8 bases lining up with TRBD2. The germline V gene has CDR1 SGHRS and CDR2 YFSETQ. The CDR3 is made up of 16 amino acids. V lost 2 bases, J lost 0 bases, and 6 bases stayed unmatched. For the CDR3, the DNA is TGCGCCAGCAGCTTTGGGGCGGGGGGCCACCAAGAGACCCAGTACTTC. It yields the protein CASSFGAGGHQETQYF.

The gene calls are TRBV5-1 and TRBJ2-6; D may be TRBD2 (5 bases). The CDR3 runs 15 residues. CDR1 and CDR2 (germline): SGHRS, YFSETQ. Trimming cost V 7 bases and J 0 bases, with 11 bases left between them. The CDR3 protein is CASSGSTSGANVLTF. The DNA for the CDR3 is TGCGCCAGCTCGGGATCCACCTCTGGGGCCAACGTCCTGACTTTC.

The chain uses TRBV9 and TRBJ2-1; 13 bases are shared with TRBD2. The CDR3 length is 16 residues. Germline CDR1 reads SGDLS; CDR2 reads YYNGEE. Germline trimming cut 5 bases from V and 7 bases from J; bases unmatched to any gene: 9. The CDR3: CASSETSGGANNEQFF. For the CDR3, the DNA is TGTGCCAGCAGTGAAACTAGCGGGGGGGCCAATAATGAGCAGTTCTTC.

The chain carries TRBV5-6 and TRBJ1-2; no definite D call. Per the germline V gene, CDR1 is SGHDT and CDR2 is YYEEEE. The CDR3 contains 12 residues. The V end was cut by 4 bases, the J end by 8 bases, with 12 bases between. The CDR3 region has the DNA TGTGCCAGCAGCCTCAACCTGTGGGGCTACACCTTC. This translates into CASSLNLWGYTF. The full variable domain, rest sourced from reference TRBV5-6 and TRBJ1-2, is DAGVTQSPTHLIKTRGQQVTLRCSPKSGHDTVSWYQQALGQGPQFIFQYYEEEERQRGNFPDRFSGHQFPNYSSELNVNALLLGDSALYLCASSLNLWGYTFGSGTRLTVV.

The J gene is TRBJ1-1, the V gene TRBV7-6; 8 bases are shared with TRBD1. V shed 5 bases and J 4 bases; nucleotides not matched to a gene: 6. In germline, CDR1 is SGHVS, CDR2 FNYEAQ. The CDR3 totals 14 residues. The CDR3 DNA follows: TGTGCCAGCAGCGAGAGACAGGGGCCCACTGAAGCTTTCTTT. Protein product: CASSERQGPTEAFF.

This sequence joins TRBV7-2 and TRBJ1-5; D might be TRBD1 (6 bases). V dropped 5 bases and J dropped 7 bases, with 12 bases sitting between them. Germline CDR1 SGHTA, CDR2 FQGNSA. CDR3 length: 13 residues. Here the CDR3 DNA reads TGTGCCAGCAGCCTGTTACAGGGCCAGCCCCAGCATTTT. It specifies CASSLLQGQPQHF.

The chain couples TRBV7-2 to TRBJ1-1; D call uncertain. The CDR3 totals 14 residues. The V end lost 3 bases, the J end lost 0 bases, and 8 bases lay between the germline ends. Germline CDR1 SGHTA, CDR2 FQGNSA. In nucleotides, the CDR3 is TGTGCCAGCAGCTTTTCTCCGCTGAACACTGAAGCTTTCTTT. Encoded protein: CASSFSPLNTEAFF.

The chain uses TRBV6-2 or TRBV6-3 and TRBJ1-2; D is ambiguous. V shed 2 bases and J shed 5 bases, with 15 bases lying between them. Germline CDR1 reads MNHEY; CDR2 reads SVGEGT. The CDR3 sequence is 15 residues long. The CDR3 loop reads CASSYNLAAGYGYTF. CDR3 sequence (DNA): TGTGCCAGCAGTTACAATCTGGCAGCCGGATATGGCTACACCTTC.